This T cell receptor (beta chain) was sequenced in a study of T cells after yellow fever vaccination. Findings and caveats of the study: Though weaker, the secondary response peaked faster, on day 5 versus 15.

Germline CDR1 reads SNHLY; CDR2 reads FYNNEI. This CDR3 region has 14 residues. This clonotype was observed at least ten times. Antigen: not known. One end of the junction does not line up with germline, which may come from a read error. One entry per CDR3 protein, called by TCRdb with MiXCR from the 5' RACE reads. Counted here are 250,000 to 300,000 distinct CDR3 sequences, roughly 5% occurring once; the ten biggest clones make up roughly 3.4%. This chain links TRBV2 with TRBJ2-3; D gene uncertain. This TCR came from a man between 18 and 35 years old who received the YFV17D yellow fever vaccine. The specimen comprised CD4+ T cells sorted from PBMCs, sampled on the day of the yellow fever booster vaccination. As DNA, the CDR3 is TGTGCCAGCAGGGAAGACGCTAGCACAGATACGCAGTATTTT. This translates into CASREDASTDTQYF. The variable domain in full, with the rest retrieved from reference TRBV2 and TRBJ2-3, is EPEVTQTPSHQVTQMGQEVILRCVPISNHLYFYWYRQILGQKVEFLVSFYNNEISEKSEIFDDQFSVERPDGSNFTLKIRSTKLEDSAMYFCASREDASTDTQYFGPGTRLTVL.